These T cell receptor beta chains were read from a single sample in a study of T cell responses to AZD1222 COVID-19 vaccine. Using immunoSEQ multiplex PCR, the repertoire was profiled, and TCRdb retains in-frame clones only, with some absent. The sample lists around 83,000 clones; 90% were seen once. Sequencing used peripheral blood, obtained 28 days after the second AZD1222 dose. The receptor source for this set is an adult who received the AZD1222 COVID-19 vaccine. The CDR3 runs from the conserved cysteine through the conserved F or W. A D gene is named only where the DNA matches it firmly. Where a row states a size, it is once, few, many or the class of an expanded clone; other rows omit it.

J | length | size | D | V | CDR3 | DNA
TRBJ2-7 | 14 | NA | TRBD1 | TRBV13 | CASSLGTGTPGQYF | TGTGCCAGCAGCTTGGGGACAGGGACCCCCGGGCAGTACTTC
TRBJ1-3 | 16 | NA | TRBD1 | TRBV18 | CASSPDRGALGNTIYF | TGTGCCAGCTCACCGGACAGGGGAGCGTTGGGAAACACCATATATTTT
TRBJ1-6 | 14 | NA | TRBD1 | TRBV19 | CAAGTGALNSPLHF | TGTGCCGCCGGGACAGGGGCGCTTAATTCACCCCTCCACTTT
TRBJ2-1 | 14 | NA | NA | TRBV19 | CASTPATFYNEQFF | TGTGCCAGTACGCCCGCAACCTTCTACAATGAGCAGTTCTTC
TRBJ2-3 | 12 | NA | NA | TRBV6-5 | CASSYEHYTQYF | TGTGCCAGCAGTTACGAGCACTATACGCAGTATTTT
TRBJ2-3 | 16 | few | NA | TRBV15 | CATSEGGVRWTDTQYF | TGTGCCACCAGCGAGGGGGGGGTCCGTTGGACAGATACGCAGTATTTT
TRBJ2-2 | 16 | NA | NA | TRBV5-1 | CASSLILGGSTGELFF | TGCGCCAGCAGCTTGATTTTGGGGGGCTCCACCGGGGAGCTGTTTTTT
TRBJ2-7 | 14 | NA | NA | TRBV5-4 | CASSLTGIQYEQYF | TGTGCCAGCAGCTTGACAGGGATTCAGTACGAGCAGTACTTC
TRBJ1-2 | 17 | NA | NA | TRBV7-6 | CASGNPAGGFFNYGYTF | TGTGCCAGCGGAAACCCCGCCGGGGGCTTTTTTAACTATGGCTACACCTTC
TRBJ2-5 | 14 | NA | NA | TRBV28 | CASSLSARQETQYF | TGTGCCAGCAGTTTGTCGGCTCGCCAAGAGACCCAGTACTTC
TRBJ1-2 | 12 | NA | NA | TRBV19 | CASSKNEGGYTF | TGTGCCAGTAGTAAGAATGAAGGGGGCTACACCTTC
TRBJ2-5 | 19 | NA | TRBD2 | TRBV27 | CASSLLGTSGGRPQETQYF | TGTGCCAGCAGTCTCTTGGGGACTAGCGGGGGGCGCCCCCAAGAGACCCAGTACTTC
TRBJ2-7 | 14 | NA | NA | TRBV7-2 | CASSFSGGPYEQYF | TGTGCCAGCAGCTTCTCAGGAGGCCCCTACGAGCAGTACTTC
TRBJ2-3 | 14 | NA | NA | TRBV5-6 | CASRRQGWADTQYF | TGTGCCAGCAGGCGGCAGGGCTGGGCAGATACGCAGTATTTT
TRBJ2-1 | 16 | NA | NA | TRBV15 | CATSKSPDRKANEQFF | TGTGCCACCAGCAAGTCGCCCGACAGGAAGGCCAATGAGCAGTTCTTC
TRBJ2-3 | 16 | NA | TRBD1 | TRBV11-2 | CASSLDRAGGADTQYF | TGTGCCAGCAGCTTAGACCGGGCAGGGGGCGCAGATACGCAGTATTTT
TRBJ2-1 | 15 | NA | NA | TRBV19 | CASSSTQGPYNEQFF | TGTGCCAGTAGTTCGACTCAGGGGCCGTACAATGAGCAGTTCTTC
TRBJ2-2 | 11 | NA | NA | TRBV14 | CGMGSTGELFF | TGTGGAATGGGAAGCACCGGGGAGCTGTTTTTT
TRBJ2-3 | 11 | NA | NA | TRBV28 | CASTRRDTQYF | TGTGCCAGCACCCGGAGAGATACGCAGTATTTT
TRBJ1-5 | 14 | NA | NA | TRBV28 | CASSLIRAGQPQHF | TGTGCCAGCAGTTTGATCAGGGCTGGTCAGCCCCAGCATTTT
TRBJ2-4 | 14 | NA | TRBD1 | TRBV5-4 | CASSPGTGIDIQYF | TGTGCCAGCAGCCCCGGGACAGGGATCGACATTCAGTACTTC
TRBJ2-7 | 13 | NA | NA | TRBV5-1 | CASSFNRGGEQYF | TGCGCCAGCAGCTTCAACAGGGGGGGCGAGCAGTACTTC